A selection of T cell receptor beta chains follows, all from one sample in a study of blood T cell repertoires in COVID-19. The table came from immunoSEQ multiplex PCR; TCRdb's copy has only in-frame clones and leaves some out. This sample carries roughly 110,000 clones, roughly four fifths of them seen once, and the ten largest clones take roughly 6%. Sequenced sample: peripheral blood. These receptors originate from a man at least 80 years old with COVID-19, enrolled during active disease. The CDR3 runs from the conserved cysteine through the conserved F or W. The D gene is left open where the match is weak. Clone size is stated in some rows and not others, as once, few, many or a class when expanded.

>TRBJ1-3|NA|TRBV3-1/TRBV3-2|NA
CASSPSGFSGNTIYF
TGTGCCAGCAGCCCATCGGGGTTTTCAGGAAACACCATATATTTT
>TRBJ2-1|NA|TRBV27|NA
CASSSTYNEQFF
TGTGCCAGCAGTTCAACCTACAATGAGCAGTTCTTC
>TRBJ1-5|NA|TRBV5-3|TRBD1
CARSGRGPYNQPQHF
TGTGCCAGAAGCGGTAGGGGGCCTTACAATCAGCCCCAGCATTTT
>TRBJ2-7|NA|TRBV18|NA
CASSPNNQGQEQYF
TGTGCCAGCTCACCAAACAACCAGGGTCAAGAGCAGTACTTC
>TRBJ2-1|NA|TRBV29-1|NA
CSYNRGLYNEQFF
TGCAGCTATAACAGGGGACTCTACAATGAGCAGTTCTTC
>TRBJ1-2|NA|TRBV28|TRBD1
CASSPAGQGASGYTF
TGTGCCAGCAGTCCCGCCGGACAGGGGGCCTCTGGCTACACCTTC
>TRBJ2-5|NA|TRBV9|TRBD2
CASSIGTSGRSETQYF
TGTGCCAGCAGCATCGGGACTAGCGGGAGATCTGAGACCCAGTACTTC
>TRBJ1-2|NA|TRBV7-2|TRBD1
CASSLLGNRQGYGYTF
TGTGCCAGCAGCTTACTGGGTAATCGACAGGGCTATGGCTACACCTTC
>TRBJ1-2|NA|TRBV27|NA
CASSHRVGDGYTF
TGTGCCAGCAGTCACAGGGTCGGGGATGGCTACACCTTC
>TRBJ1-2|once|TRBV5-1|NA
CASSSQPQGIRYGYTF
TGCGCCAGCAGCTCTCAACCCCAGGGAATACGATATGGCTACACCTTC
>TRBJ1-2|NA|TRBV5-4|NA
CASSLAGGNNYGYTF
TGTGCCAGCAGCTTGGCTGGAGGGAATAACTATGGCTACACCTTC
>TRBJ2-2|NA|TRBV7-8|NA
CASSLRRSDTGELFF
TGTGCCAGCAGCTTAAGGCGGTCGGACACCGGGGAGCTGTTTTTT
>TRBJ2-7|NA|TRBV18|NA
CASSPPSQGSYEQYF
TGTGCCAGCTCACCACCGTCGCAGGGCTCCTACGAGCAGTACTTC
>TRBJ2-3|NA|TRBV5-5|TRBD2
CASSWERDEDTQYF
TGTGCCAGCAGCTGGGAGCGGGACGAAGATACGCAGTATTTT
>TRBJ2-3|NA|TRBV19|NA
CASTTEGQDTQYF
TGTGCCAGCACGACGGAGGGCCAGGATACGCAGTATTTT
>TRBJ2-7|NA|TRBV5-5|TRBD2
CASSLAGLAGITYEQYF
TGTGCCAGCAGCTTGGCCGGGCTAGCGGGAATCACCTACGAGCAGTACTTC
>TRBJ2-7|NA|TRBV24-1|TRBD1
CATSDFGTGGYEQYF
TGTGCCACCAGTGATTTTGGGACAGGGGGGTACGAGCAGTACTTC
>TRBJ1-3|once|TRBV27|NA
CASSFGHSSGNTIYF
TGTGCCAGCAGTTTCGGTCATTCATCTGGAAACACCATATATTTT
>TRBJ2-3|NA|TRBV7-3|TRBD1
CASSPTGAGTDTQYF
TGTGCCAGCAGCCCTACAGGGGCAGGTACAGATACGCAGTATTTT
>TRBJ2-2|NA|TRBV28|NA
CASSFSQGSNTGELFF
TGTGCCAGCAGTTTTAGTCAGGGATCGAACACCGGGGAGCTGTTTTTT
>TRBJ2-7|NA|TRBV7-9|NA
CASRGNRSLDEQYF
TGTGCCAGCAGAGGCAACAGGTCTCTGGACGAGCAGTACTTC
>TRBJ2-3|many|TRBV6-5|NA
CASSYAAGTDTQYF
TGTGCCAGCAGTTACGCGGCAGGCACAGATACGCAGTATTTT
>TRBJ2-7|NA|TRBV7-8|TRBD1
CASSFTGTGNLYEQYF
TGTGCCAGCAGCTTCACCGGGACAGGGAATCTCTACGAGCAGTACTTC
>TRBJ2-3|NA|TRBV7-6|NA
CASTGVDTQYF
TGTGCCAGCACAGGGGTAGATACGCAGTATTTT
>TRBJ2-2|once|TRBV4-3|TRBD1
CASSRRDREGGELFF
TGCGCCAGCAGCCGCAGGGACAGGGAGGGCGGGGAGCTGTTTTTT
>TRBJ1-6|NA|TRBV7-2|NA
CASSAGGNSPLHF
TGTGCCAGCAGTGCCGGGGGTAATTCACCCCTCCACTTT
>TRBJ2-1|NA|TRBV11-3|TRBD1
CASSLGTGYNEQFF
TGTGCCAGCAGCTTAGGGACAGGTTACAATGAGCAGTTCTTC
>TRBJ2-5|NA|TRBV4-3|TRBD1
CASSQEAGGETQYF
TGCGCCAGCAGCCAAGAAGCAGGGGGAGAGACCCAGTACTTC
>TRBJ2-2|NA|TRBV2|TRBD1
CASRAGTDTGELFF
TGTGCCAGCAGGGCCGGGACAGACACCGGGGAGCTGTTTTTT
>TRBJ1-1|NA|TRBV27|NA
CASSLWGGAAGAEAFF
TGTGCCAGCAGTTTATGGGGGGGGGCAGCGGGCGCTGAAGCTTTCTTT
>TRBJ1-5|NA|TRBV28|NA
CASSSPGGGSNQPQHF
TGTGCCAGCAGTAGCCCTGGGGGGGGGAGCAATCAGCCCCAGCATTTT
>TRBJ2-2|NA|TRBV19|NA
CASSIVSGTLGELFF
TGTGCCAGTAGTATAGTCTCAGGGACTCTGGGGGAGCTGTTTTTT
>TRBJ2-5|NA|TRBV6-5|NA
CASSYASGANQETQYF
TGTGCCAGCAGTTACGCTTCAGGGGCCAACCAAGAGACCCAGTACTTC
>TRBJ2-3|NA|TRBV5-1|TRBD2
CASRRTSGFTDTQYF
TGCGCCAGCAGGAGGACTAGCGGTTTCACAGATACGCAGTATTTT
>TRBJ2-3|NA|TRBV3-1/TRBV3-2|TRBD2
CASSQGGRGDTQYF
TGTGCCAGCAGCCAGGGCGGGAGAGGAGATACGCAGTATTTT
>TRBJ2-5|NA|TRBV2|TRBD1
CASTPTGNAETQYF
TGTGCCAGCACCCCGACAGGGAATGCGGAGACCCAGTACTTC
>TRBJ1-4|few|TRBV28|NA
CASSLGGEGQKLFF
TGTGCCAGCAGTTTAGGGGGGGAAGGGCAGAAACTGTTTTTT
>TRBJ2-4|few|TRBV13|NA
CASSLDRAKGNIQYF
TGTGCCAGCAGCTTAGACAGGGCTAAAGGAAACATTCAGTACTTC
>TRBJ2-1|NA|TRBV29-1|NA
CSVDLRGGKQFF
TGCAGCGTTGACCTAAGAGGAGGGAAGCAGTTCTTC
>TRBJ1-2|NA|TRBV4-1|NA
CASSLPESAYGYTF
TGCGCCAGCAGCCTTCCGGAGAGTGCCTATGGCTACACCTTC
>TRBJ1-5|NA|TRBV2|NA
CASSGAFNQPQHF
TGTGCCAGCAGTGGGGCCTTCAATCAGCCCCAGCATTTT
>TRBJ2-1|NA|TRBV7-9|TRBD2
CASSLGTSGRGYNEQFF
TGTGCCAGCAGCCTCGGGACTAGCGGGAGGGGCTACAATGAGCAGTTCTTC